The rows below give T cell receptor beta chains drawn from one sample of a study of blood T cell repertoires in COVID-19. The assay was immunoSEQ multiplex PCR, and TCRdb's table has in-frame clones only and misses some. The sample includes about 250,000 clones, about nine tenths seen only once; the top ten take roughly 1.7%. What was sequenced was PBMCs or T cells enriched from blood (not recorded which). These receptors were obtained from a man aged 35 to 55 who had recovered from COVID-19. Both conserved end residues are part of each CDR3.

V gene	CDR3 protein
TRBV14	CASSQEVGIYNEQFF
TRBV11-2	CASSLGGRGTDTQYF
TRBV9	CASSARTGSNSPLHF
TRBV7-2	CASSLAYQPGQGGGYGYTF
TRBV7-2	CASSPDRANQPQHF
TRBV19	CASGQAKNIQYF
TRBV7-2	CASRPGLVTDTQYF
TRBV3-1/TRBV3-2	CASSLQGAYEQYF
TRBV7-9	CASSLGVGQGNYGYTF
TRBV6-5	CASSPGGEGNQPQHF
TRBV18	CASSPPGTGGLEQYF
TRBV2	CASSLLAGPNTEAFF
TRBV20-1	CSAKADEQFF
TRBV18	CASSPPSGASYEQYF
TRBV1	CTSRAWGLGEGYTF
TRBV12-3/TRBV12-4	CASSPGQYEQYF
TRBV28	CASSVGGADNEQFF
TRBV28	CASSQGLAGGGVSETQYF
TRBV5-1	CASSLDSEKLFF
TRBV19	CASTNRVLLAGEPYNEQFF
TRBV3-1/TRBV3-2	CASSQDPGTDTQYF
TRBV30	CAWNRGIDYEQYF
TRBV2	CATDRDLGYGYTF
TRBV9	CASSTGTARGNTEAFF
TRBV7-2	CASSLSWTYSNQPQHF
TRBV19	CASSGGYNQPQHF
TRBV2	CASSALGSGYNEQFF
TRBV27	CASSRDRVYNEQFF
TRBV5-1	CASIREGGSDTGELFF
TRBV30	CAWRGLAGRGEQFF
TRBV30	CAWSALGTGDGYTF
TRBV18	CASSPSSSNRGYDGYTF
TRBV6-6	CASLPAASGVTDTQYF
TRBV7-2	CASSGQRGNQPQHF
TRBV5-4	CASSLASYNEQFF
TRBV7-3	CASSLIGDYGYTF
TRBV19	CASTRDRGKDQPQHF
TRBV7-8	CASSRGREGTEAFF
TRBV19	CASRSGRETQYF
TRBV7-8	CASSRAWGGEETQYF
TRBV7-6	CASSPNSEDNEQFF
TRBV10-3	CAISESTWEDTEAFF
TRBV7-9	CASSETSGRVGGDTQYF
TRBV12-3/TRBV12-4	CASSASVQETQYF
TRBV7-6	CASSLESAGGTYEQYF
TRBV9	CASSVELFDGSGANVLTF
TRBV5-1	CASPVFPHFSYNEQFF
TRBV3-1/TRBV3-2	CASSLAQGFGANVLTF
TRBV2	CASRDYFQETQYF
TRBV12-3/TRBV12-4	CASSGTDYGYTF
TRBV7-9	CASSVTPEAFF
TRBV19	CARPTSGRPRYNEQFF
TRBV5-6	CASSPDRGNAADNSPLHF
TRBV5-6	CASSVDIASTIYF
TRBV27	CASSRPTGEKAFF